Reported below is one T cell receptor beta chain. This entry is derived from a study of blood T cell repertoires in COVID-19. The germline V and J ends were trimmed by 1 base and 3 bases, with 6 bases remaining between them. Looked up from germline, CDR1 is GTSNPN and CDR2 is SVGIG (reference sequence). The CDR3 runs to 12 residues. Clones were read by immunoSEQ multiplex PCR, and TCRdb kept only the in-frame ones, dropping some. Here the sample spans around 280,000 clones, approximately 80% being singletons. The sample comprised peripheral blood. This sequence joins TRBV30 and TRBJ1-1; maybe TRBD1 (5 bases). The clonotype was recovered from a woman between 50 and 59 years old with active or convalescent COVID-19. The CDR3 bases are TGTGCCTGGAGTGGGGGCTACACTGAAGCTTTCTTT. It yields the protein CAWSGGYTEAFF.